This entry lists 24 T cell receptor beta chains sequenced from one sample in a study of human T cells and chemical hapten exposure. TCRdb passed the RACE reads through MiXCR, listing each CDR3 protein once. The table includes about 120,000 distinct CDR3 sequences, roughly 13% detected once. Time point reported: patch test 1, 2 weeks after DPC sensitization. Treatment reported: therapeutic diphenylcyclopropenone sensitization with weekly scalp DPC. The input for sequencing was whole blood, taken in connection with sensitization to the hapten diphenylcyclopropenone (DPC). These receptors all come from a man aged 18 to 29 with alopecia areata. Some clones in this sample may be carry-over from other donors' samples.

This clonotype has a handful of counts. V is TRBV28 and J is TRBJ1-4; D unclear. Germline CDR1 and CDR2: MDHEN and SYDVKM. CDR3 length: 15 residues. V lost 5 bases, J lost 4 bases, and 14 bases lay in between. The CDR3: CASSASGTDNEKLFF. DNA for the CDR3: TGTGCCAGCAGTGCCTCGGGCACAGATAATGAAAAACTGTTTTTT.

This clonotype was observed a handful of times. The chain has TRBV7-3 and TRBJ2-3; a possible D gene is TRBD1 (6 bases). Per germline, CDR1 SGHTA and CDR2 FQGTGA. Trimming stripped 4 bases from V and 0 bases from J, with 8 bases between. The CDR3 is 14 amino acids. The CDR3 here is CASSSGHSTDTQYF. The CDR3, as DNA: TGTGCCAGCAGCTCGGGACACAGCACAGATACGCAGTATTTT.

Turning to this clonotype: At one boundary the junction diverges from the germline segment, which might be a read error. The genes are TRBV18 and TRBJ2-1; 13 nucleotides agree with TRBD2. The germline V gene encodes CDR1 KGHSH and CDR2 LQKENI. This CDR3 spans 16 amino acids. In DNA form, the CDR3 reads TGTGTCAGCTCACCAAGACTAGCGGGGGGCTACAATGAGCAGTTCTTC. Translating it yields CVSSPRLAGGYNEQFF.

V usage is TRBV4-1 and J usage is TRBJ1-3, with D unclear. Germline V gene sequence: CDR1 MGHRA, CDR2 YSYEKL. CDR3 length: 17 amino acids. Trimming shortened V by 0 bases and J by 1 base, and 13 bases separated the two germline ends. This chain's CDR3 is CASSQDLLGGSGNTIYF. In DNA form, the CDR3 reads TGCGCCAGCAGCCAAGATTTATTAGGAGGTTCTGGAAACACCATATATTTT.

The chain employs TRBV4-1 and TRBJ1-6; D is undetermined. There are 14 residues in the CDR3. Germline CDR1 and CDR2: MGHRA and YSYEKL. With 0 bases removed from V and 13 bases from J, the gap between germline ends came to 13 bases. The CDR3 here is CASSQDPGPRPLHF. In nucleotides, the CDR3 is TGCGCCAGCAGCCAAGATCCGGGCCCCCGTCCCCTCCACTTT.

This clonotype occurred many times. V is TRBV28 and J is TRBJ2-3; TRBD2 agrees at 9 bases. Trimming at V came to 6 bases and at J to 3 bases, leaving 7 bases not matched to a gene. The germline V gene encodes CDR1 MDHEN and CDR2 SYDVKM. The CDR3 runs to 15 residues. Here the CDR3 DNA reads TGTGCCAGCAGCCCAGCGAGCGGGAGGACAGATACGCAGTATTTT. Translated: CASSPASGRTDTQYF.

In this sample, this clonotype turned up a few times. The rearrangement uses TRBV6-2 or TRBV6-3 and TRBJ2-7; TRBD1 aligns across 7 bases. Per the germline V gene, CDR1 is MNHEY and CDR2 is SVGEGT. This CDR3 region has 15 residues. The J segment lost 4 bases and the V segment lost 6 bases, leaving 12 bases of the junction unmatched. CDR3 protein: CASSLPGQWWYEQYF. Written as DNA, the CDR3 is TGTGCCAGCAGCCTCCCGGGACAGTGGTGGTACGAGCAGTACTTC.

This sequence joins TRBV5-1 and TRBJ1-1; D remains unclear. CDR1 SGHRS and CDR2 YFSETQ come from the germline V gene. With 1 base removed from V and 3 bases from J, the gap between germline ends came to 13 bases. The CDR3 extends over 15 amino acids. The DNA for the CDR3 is TGCGCCAGCAGCTTGCTAATCAGTTCGGACACTGAAGCTTTCTTT. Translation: CASSLLISSDTEAFF. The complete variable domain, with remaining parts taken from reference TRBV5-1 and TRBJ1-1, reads KAGVTQTPRYLIKTRGQQVTLSCSPISGHRSVSWYQQTPGQGLQFLFEYFSETQRNKGNFPGRFSGRQFSNSRSEMNVSTLELGDSALYLCASSLLISSDTEAFFGQGTRLTVV.

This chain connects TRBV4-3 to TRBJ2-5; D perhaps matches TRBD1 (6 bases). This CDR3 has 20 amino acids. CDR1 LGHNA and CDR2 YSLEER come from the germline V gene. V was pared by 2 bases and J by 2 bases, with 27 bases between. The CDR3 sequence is CASSQKIWGQRVFGQETQYF. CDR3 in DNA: TGCGCCAGCAGCCAAAAGATCTGGGGGCAAAGGGTTTTCGGGCAAGAGACCCAGTACTTC.

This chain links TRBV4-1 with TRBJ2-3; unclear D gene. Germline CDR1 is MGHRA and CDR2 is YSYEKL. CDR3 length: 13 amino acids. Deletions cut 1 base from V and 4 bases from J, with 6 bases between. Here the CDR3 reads CASSQGRADTQYF. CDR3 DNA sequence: TGCGCCAGCAGCCAAGGACGGGCAGATACGCAGTATTTT.

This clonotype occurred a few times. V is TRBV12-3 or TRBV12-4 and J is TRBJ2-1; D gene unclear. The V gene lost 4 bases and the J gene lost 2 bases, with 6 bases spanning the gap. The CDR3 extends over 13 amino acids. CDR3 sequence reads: CASSSSPYNEQFF. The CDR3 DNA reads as TGTGCCAGCAGTTCCTCTCCCTACAATGAGCAGTTCTTC.

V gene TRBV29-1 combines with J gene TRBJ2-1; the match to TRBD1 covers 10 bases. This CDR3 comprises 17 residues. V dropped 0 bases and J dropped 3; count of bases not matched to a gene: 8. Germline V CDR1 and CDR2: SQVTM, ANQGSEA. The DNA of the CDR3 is TGCAGCGTTGAAGACCGTCAGACAGGGGGCATCTACAATGAGCAGTTCTTC. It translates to CSVEDRQTGGIYNEQFF.

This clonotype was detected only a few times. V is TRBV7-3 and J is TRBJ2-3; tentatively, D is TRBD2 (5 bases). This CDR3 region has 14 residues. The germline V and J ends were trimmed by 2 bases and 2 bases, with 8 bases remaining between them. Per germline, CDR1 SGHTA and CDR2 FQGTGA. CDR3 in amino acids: CASSLAEDTDTQYF. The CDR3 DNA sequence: TGTGCCAGCAGCTTAGCGGAGGACACAGATACGCAGTATTTT.

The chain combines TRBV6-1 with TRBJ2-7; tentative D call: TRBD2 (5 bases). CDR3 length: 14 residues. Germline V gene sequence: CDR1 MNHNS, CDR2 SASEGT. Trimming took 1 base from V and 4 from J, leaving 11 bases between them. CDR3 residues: CASSEVPGKYEQYV. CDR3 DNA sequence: TGTGCCAGCAGTGAAGTACCCGGGAAATACGAGCAGTACGTC.

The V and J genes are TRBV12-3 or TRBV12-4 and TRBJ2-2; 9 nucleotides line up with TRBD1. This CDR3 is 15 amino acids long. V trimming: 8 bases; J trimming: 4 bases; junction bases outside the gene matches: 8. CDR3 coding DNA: TGTGCCAGCGGGGGACAGGGTTACCTCACCGGGGAGCTGTTTTTT. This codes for CASGGQGYLTGELFF.

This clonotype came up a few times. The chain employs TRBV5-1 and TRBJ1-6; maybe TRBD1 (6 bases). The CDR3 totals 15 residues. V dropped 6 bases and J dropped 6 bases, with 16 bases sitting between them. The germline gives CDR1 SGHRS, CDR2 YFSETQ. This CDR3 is CASTRGQTPNSPLHF. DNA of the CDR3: TGCGCCAGCACCCGCGGACAGACTCCTAATTCACCCCTCCACTTT.

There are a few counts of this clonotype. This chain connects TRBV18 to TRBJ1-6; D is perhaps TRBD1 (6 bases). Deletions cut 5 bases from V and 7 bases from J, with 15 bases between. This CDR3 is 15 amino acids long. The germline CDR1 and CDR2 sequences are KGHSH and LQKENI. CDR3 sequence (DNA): TGTGCCAGCTCAATTATCAGGGGTTTAAATTCACCCCTCCACTTT. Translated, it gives CASSIIRGLNSPLHF.

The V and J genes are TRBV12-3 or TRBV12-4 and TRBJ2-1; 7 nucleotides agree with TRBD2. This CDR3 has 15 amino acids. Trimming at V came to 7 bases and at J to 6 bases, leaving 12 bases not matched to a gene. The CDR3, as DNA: TGTGCCAGCATTCCAAGCGGGGCGACCCTCAATGAGCAGTTCTTC. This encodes CASIPSGATLNEQFF.

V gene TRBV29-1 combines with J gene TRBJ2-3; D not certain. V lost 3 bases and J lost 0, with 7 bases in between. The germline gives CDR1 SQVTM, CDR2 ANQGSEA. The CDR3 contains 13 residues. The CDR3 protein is CSVDKGSTDTQYF. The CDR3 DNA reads TGCAGCGTTGATAAGGGAAGCACAGATACGCAGTATTTT.

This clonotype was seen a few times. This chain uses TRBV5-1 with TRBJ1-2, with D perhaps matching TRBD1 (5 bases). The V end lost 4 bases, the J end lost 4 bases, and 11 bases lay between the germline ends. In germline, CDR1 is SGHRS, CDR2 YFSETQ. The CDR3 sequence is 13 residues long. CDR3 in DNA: TGCGCCAGCAGCCTAGACAGACTCTATGGCTACACCTTC. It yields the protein CASSLDRLYGYTF.

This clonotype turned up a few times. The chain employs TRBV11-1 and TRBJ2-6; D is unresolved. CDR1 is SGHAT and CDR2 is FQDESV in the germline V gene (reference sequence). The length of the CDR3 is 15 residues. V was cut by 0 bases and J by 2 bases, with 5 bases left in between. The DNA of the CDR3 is TGTGCCAGCAGCTTAGCGGGAACTGGGGCCAACGTCCTGACTTTC. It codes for CASSLAGTGANVLTF.

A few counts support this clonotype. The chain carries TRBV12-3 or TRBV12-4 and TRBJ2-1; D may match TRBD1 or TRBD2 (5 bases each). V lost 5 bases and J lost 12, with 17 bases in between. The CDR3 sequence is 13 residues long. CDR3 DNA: TGTGCCAGCAGTCCAAACCAGGGTGGGGGGCAGTTCTTC. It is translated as CASSPNQGGGQFF.

DNA of the CDR3: TGTGCCAGCTCAGAGGCGACAGGGCTCTACGAGCAGTACTTC. Translating it yields CASSEATGLYEQYF. The chain links TRBV18 to TRBJ2-7; TRBD1 agrees at 7 bases. The CDR3 totals 14 residues. CDR1 is KGHSH and CDR2 is LQKENI in the germline V gene. J gave up 3 bases and V 5 bases, and 7 bases lay outside the gene matches.

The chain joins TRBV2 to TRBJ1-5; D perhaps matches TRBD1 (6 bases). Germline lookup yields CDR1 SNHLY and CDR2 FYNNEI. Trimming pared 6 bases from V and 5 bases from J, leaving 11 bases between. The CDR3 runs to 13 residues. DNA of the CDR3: TGTGCCAGCAGACAGGGATTGGATCAGCCCCAGCATTTT. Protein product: CASRQGLDQPQHF.